This T cell receptor beta chain derives from a study of CXCR3-negative and CXCR3-positive naive CD8 T cells. With respect to this clonotype: Its antigen is not identified.

In germline, CDR1 is GTSNPN, CDR2 SVGIG (reference sequence). The CDR3 extends over 19 amino acids. Study-level findings and limits: Naive CXCR3-negative and CXCR3-positive cells had similar TRBV-TRBJ usage; memory differed. CXCR3-expressing naive cells carried TRB CDR3s more hydrophobic than those of CXCR3-negative naive cells.

5' RACE that incorporated UMI labels was used to prepare the TRB cDNA libraries. TCRdb reworked the 5' RACE reads into one entry per CDR3 protein, no DNA. This sample contains around 80,000 distinct CDR3 sequences. The receptor's source is a human donor in good health. Some clones in this sample may be carry-over from other donors' samples. The rearrangement joins TRBV30 to TRBJ2-7; TCRdb's D call, TRBD1, is unchecked because there is no DNA. The sequencing input was naive CXCR3+ CD8+ T cells from blood. Subset in this sample: CD45RO-CCR7+CD27+CD95- naive CD8+ T cells expressing CXCR3 (TNR3+). CDR3 in amino acids: CAWRSPWEPGGRVDYEQYF.